This T cell receptor beta chain was identified in a study of blood T cell repertoires in COVID-19. Profiled with immunoSEQ multiplex PCR; TCRdb holds only in-frame clones, not every one. This sample has around 69,000 clones; 75% to 85% occur once, and the top ten carry 20% to 25%. The CDR3 extends over 15 amino acids. The germline gives CDR1 MNHEY, CDR2 SVGAGI. The trim removed 8 bases at V and 4 bases at J, leaving 13 bases unmatched. This clone was seen only a few times. This rearrangement joins TRBV6-5 to TRBJ1-1; 7 bases agree with TRBD1. This sequence originates from a woman between 70 and 85 years old with acute or convalescent COVID-19. The sample consisted of peripheral blood. This CDR3 is CASGSPKSGGTEAFF. DNA of the CDR3: TGTGCCAGCGGATCACCAAAATCAGGGGGCACTGAAGCTTTCTTT.